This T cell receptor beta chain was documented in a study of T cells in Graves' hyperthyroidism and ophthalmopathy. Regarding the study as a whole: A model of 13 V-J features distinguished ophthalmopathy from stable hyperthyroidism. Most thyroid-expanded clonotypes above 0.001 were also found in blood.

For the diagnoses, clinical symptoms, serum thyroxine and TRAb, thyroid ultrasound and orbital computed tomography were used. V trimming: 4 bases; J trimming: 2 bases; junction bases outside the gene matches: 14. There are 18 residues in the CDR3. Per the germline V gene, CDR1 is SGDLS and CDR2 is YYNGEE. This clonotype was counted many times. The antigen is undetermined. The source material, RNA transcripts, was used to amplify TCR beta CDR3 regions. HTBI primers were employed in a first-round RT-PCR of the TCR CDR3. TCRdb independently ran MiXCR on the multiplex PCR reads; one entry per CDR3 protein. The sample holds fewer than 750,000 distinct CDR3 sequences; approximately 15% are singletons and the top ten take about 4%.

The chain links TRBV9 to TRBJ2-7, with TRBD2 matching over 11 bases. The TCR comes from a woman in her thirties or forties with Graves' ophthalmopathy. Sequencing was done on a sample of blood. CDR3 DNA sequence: TGTGCCAGCAGCCCCGGGACTAGCGGACGTTTTTCCCCCTACGAGCAGTACTTC. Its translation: CASSPGTSGRFSPYEQYF.